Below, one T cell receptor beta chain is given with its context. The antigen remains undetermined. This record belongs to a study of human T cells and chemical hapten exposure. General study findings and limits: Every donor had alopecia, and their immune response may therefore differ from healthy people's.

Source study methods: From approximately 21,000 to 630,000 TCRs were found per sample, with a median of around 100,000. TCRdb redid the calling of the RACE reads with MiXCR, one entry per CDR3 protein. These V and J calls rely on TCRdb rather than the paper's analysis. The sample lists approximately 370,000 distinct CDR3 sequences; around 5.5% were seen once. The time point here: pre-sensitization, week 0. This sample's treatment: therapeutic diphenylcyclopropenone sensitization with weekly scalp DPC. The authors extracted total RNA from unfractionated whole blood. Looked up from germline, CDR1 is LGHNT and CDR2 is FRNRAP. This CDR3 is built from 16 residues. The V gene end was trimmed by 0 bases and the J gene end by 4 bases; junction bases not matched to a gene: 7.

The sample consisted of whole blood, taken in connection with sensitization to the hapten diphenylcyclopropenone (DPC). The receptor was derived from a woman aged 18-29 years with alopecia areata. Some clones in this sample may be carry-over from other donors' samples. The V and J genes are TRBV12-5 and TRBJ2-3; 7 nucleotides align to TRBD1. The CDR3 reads CASGLVLHRGSDTQYF. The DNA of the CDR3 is TGTGCTAGTGGTTTGGTACTCCACAGGGGCTCAGATACGCAGTATTTT.